The clone carrying this T cell receptor (beta chain) has only one observation. No antigen is known for it. The data are from a study of neoadjuvant anti-PD-1 for oral cavity cancer. Findings of the study overall: With a few patients per group, TCR findings need larger cohorts.

The CDR3 covers 19 residues. The J segment lost 1 base and the V segment lost 5 bases, leaving 13 bases of the junction unmatched. CDR1 LNHDA and CDR2 SQIVND come from the germline V gene (reference sequence). Sequencing was performed with immunoSEQ multiplex PCR; in TCRdb, only in-frame clones are kept and a portion is missing. Counted here are 6,500 to 8,500 clones, 50% to 75% occurring once; the ten biggest clones make up roughly 6.5%. The clonotype comes from a person between 40 and 80 years old with oral cavity squamous cell carcinoma. The chain uses TRBV19 and TRBJ2-1, with 11 bases aligning to TRBD2. Sample: tumor tissue, taken before nivolumab (anti-PD-1) treatment. The CDR3 bases are TGTGCCAGTAGTCTCCAGATCACCGGGACTAGCGGTTCCTACAATGAGCAGTTCTTC. Protein product: CASSLQITGTSGSYNEQFF.